This T cell receptor (beta chain) originates from a study of blood T cells in healthy people across ages. CDR3 length equals 15 residues. V gave up 0 bases and J gave up 3 bases, with 12 bases separating them. Per germline, CDR1 LNHNV and CDR2 YYDKDF (reference sequence). This clonotype was detected a few times. The second PCR ran roughly 6 to 11 cycles with a sample-barcoded 5' primer and J-beta primers. Each CDR3 protein is one row after TCRdb ran MiXCR on the 5' RACE reads. Of over a million distinct CDR3 sequences detected, approximately 59% appear once; the ten largest clones hold under 8.5%. Sequenced sample: blood. This receptor was obtained from a man aged 18 to 30 in good health. V is TRBV15 and J is TRBJ2-7; tentative D call: TRBD2 (5 bases). CDR3 DNA: TGTGCCACCAGCAGAGATGAAGTCGGGGACTACGAGCAGTACTTC. Protein: CATSRDEVGDYEQYF. Full variable domain (outside the CDR3, taken from reference TRBV15 and TRBJ2-7): DAMVIQNPRYQVTQFGKPVTLSCSQTLNHNVMYWYQQKSSQAPKLLFHYYDKDFNNEADTPDNFQSRRPNTSFCFLDIRSPGLGDTAMYLCATSRDEVGDYEQYFGPGTRLTVT.